The T cell receptor beta chain under discussion was sequenced for a study of human T cells and chemical hapten exposure. About the research overall: The patient population, which was mostly female, had alopecia areata, totalis or universalis. It was small differences in pooled library volume that mainly caused per-sample TCR yields to vary.

The CDR3 is 12 amino acids. The V gene's germline CDR1 is DFQATT and CDR2 SNEGSKA (reference sequence). Trimming took off 6 bases at V and 1 base at J, with 6 bases between the two ends. Time point reported: pre-sensitization, week 0. Treatment of the sample: therapeutic diphenylcyclopropenone sensitization with weekly scalp DPC. MiXCR, run by TCRdb on the RACE reads, gives a single entry per CDR3 protein. The sample consists of 300,000 to 450,000 distinct CDR3 sequences, more than 4.5% of them appearing once. This clonotype was counted ten times or more. The receptor's source is a woman aged 50 to 65 with alopecia areata. Some clones in this sample may be carry-over from other donors' samples. The chain combines TRBV20-1 with TRBJ2-2; D perhaps matches TRBD1 (6 bases). Sample: whole blood, taken in connection with sensitization to the hapten diphenylcyclopropenone (DPC). For the CDR3, the DNA is TGCAGTGCACAGGGGAACACCGGGGAGCTGTTTTTT. Its protein product is CSAQGNTGELFF.